This T cell receptor beta chain was sequenced during a study of T cells in Graves' hyperthyroidism and ophthalmopathy. Background on the study: Blood was drawn when the patient was first diagnosed and still untreated.

Uncontrolled infection, other autoimmune disease, pregnancy and lactation each barred patients from inclusion. Thyroid ultrasound and orbital computed tomography, with clinical symptoms and serum thyroxine and TRAb, informed diagnoses. The PBMCs had their origin in 7.5 to 10 ml of fresh peripheral blood. Trimming took off 3 bases at V and 3 bases at J, with 22 bases between the two ends. The CDR3 loop spans 18 amino acids. Germline CDR1 reads SGDLS; CDR2 reads YYNGEE. This clonotype was observed at least ten times. The CDR3 regions of TCR beta were amplified from RNA transcripts. During a first-round RT-PCR of the TCR CDR3, the HTBI primer set was used. From the multiplex PCR reads, TCRdb called clonotypes with MiXCR, one entry per CDR3 protein. This sample has 95,000 to 110,000 distinct CDR3 sequences; 47% occur once, and the top ten carry 26%.

The specimen was blood. The TCR sequence derives from a man aged 40-55 years with Graves' hyperthyroidism. The chain joins TRBV9 to TRBJ2-1; tentative D call: TRBD2 (5 bases). The CDR3 DNA follows: TGTGCCAGCAGCGCCGGGATCGTTTTCCGTGGCGGCTACAATGAGCAGTTCTTC. Translated: CASSAGIVFRGGYNEQFF.